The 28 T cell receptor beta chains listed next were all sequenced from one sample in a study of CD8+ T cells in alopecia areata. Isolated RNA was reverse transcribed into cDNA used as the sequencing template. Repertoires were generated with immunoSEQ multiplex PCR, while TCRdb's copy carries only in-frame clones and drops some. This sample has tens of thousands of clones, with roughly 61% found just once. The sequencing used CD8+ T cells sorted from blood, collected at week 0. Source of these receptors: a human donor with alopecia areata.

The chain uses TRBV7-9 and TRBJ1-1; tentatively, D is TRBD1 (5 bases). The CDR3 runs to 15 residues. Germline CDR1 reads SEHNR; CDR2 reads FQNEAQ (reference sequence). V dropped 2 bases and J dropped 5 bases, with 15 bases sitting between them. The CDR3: CASSLRDGDGTEAFF. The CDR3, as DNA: TGTGCCAGCAGCTTAAGGGACGGGGATGGGACTGAAGCTTTCTTT.

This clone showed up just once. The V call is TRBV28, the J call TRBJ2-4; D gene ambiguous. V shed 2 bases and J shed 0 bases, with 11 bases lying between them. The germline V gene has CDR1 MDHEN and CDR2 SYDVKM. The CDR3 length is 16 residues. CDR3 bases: TGTGCCAGCAGTTTAGACCCCTACCGAGCCAAAAACATTCAGTACTTC. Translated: CASSLDPYRAKNIQYF.

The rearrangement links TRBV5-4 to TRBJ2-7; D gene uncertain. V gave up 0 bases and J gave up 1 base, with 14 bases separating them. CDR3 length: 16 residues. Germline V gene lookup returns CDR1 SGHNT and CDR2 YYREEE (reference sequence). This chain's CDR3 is CASSLVPTKPSYEQYF. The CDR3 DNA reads TGTGCCAGCAGCTTGGTTCCGACGAAACCATCCTACGAGCAGTACTTC.

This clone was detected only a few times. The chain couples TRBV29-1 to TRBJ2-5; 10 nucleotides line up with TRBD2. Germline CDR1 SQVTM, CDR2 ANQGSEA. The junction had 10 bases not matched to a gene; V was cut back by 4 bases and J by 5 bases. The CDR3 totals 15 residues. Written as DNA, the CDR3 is TGCAGCGTTGGCAAGCGGGGGGGACTCGGGGAGACCCAGTACTTC. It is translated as CSVGKRGGLGETQYF.

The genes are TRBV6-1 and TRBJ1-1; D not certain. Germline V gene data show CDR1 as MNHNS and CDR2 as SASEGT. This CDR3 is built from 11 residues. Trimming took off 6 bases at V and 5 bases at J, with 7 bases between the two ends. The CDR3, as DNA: TGTGCCAGCAGGGGAGGGACTGAAGCTTTCTTT. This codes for CASRGGTEAFF.

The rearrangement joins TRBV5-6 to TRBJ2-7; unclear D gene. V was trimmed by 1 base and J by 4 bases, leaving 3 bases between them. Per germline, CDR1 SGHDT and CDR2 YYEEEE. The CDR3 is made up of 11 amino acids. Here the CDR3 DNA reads TGTGCCAGCAGCTTGCAGTACGAGCAGTACTTC. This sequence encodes CASSLQYEQYF.

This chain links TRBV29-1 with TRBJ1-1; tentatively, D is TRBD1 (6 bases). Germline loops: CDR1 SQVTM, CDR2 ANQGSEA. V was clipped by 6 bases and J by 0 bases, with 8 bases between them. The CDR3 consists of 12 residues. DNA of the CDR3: TGCAGCGTCCGGACAGTGAACACTGAAGCTTTCTTT. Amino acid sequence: CSVRTVNTEAFF.

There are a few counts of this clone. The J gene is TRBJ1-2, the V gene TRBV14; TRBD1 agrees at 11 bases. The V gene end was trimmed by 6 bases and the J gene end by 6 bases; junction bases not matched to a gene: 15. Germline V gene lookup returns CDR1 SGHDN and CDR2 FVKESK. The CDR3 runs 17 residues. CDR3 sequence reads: CASSQQDRGPDFHGYTF. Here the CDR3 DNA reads TGTGCCAGCAGTCAACAGGACAGGGGGCCCGACTTCCATGGCTACACCTTC.

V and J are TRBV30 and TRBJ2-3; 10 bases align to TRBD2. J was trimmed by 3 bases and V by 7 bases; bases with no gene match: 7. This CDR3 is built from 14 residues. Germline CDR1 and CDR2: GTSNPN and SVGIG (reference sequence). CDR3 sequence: CAFRAGGPTDTQYF. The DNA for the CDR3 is TGTGCCTTTCGAGCGGGAGGGCCGACAGATACGCAGTATTTT.

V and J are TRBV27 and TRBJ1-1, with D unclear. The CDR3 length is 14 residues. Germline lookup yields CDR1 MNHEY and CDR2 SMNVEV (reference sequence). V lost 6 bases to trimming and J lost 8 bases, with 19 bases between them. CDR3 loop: CASRPGPISREAFF. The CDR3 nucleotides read TGTGCCAGCAGACCCGGCCCTATTTCAAGAGAAGCTTTCTTT.

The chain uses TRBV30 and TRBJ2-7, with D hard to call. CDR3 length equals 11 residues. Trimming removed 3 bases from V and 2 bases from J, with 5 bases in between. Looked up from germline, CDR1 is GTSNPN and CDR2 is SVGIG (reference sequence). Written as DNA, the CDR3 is TGTGCCTGGAGGGGCCCCTACGAGCAGTACTTC. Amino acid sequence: CAWRGPYEQYF.

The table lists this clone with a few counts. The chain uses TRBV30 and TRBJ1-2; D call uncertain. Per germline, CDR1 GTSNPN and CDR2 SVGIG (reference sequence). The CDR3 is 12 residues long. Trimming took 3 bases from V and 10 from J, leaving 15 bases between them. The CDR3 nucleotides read TGTGCCTGGAGCGAGTCGTTCATCGACTACACCTTC. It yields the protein CAWSESFIDYTF.

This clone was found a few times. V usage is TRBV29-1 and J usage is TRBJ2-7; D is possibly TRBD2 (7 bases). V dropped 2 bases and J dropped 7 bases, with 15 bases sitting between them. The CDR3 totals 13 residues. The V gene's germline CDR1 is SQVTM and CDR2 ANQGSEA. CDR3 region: CSVEFGGGGEQYF. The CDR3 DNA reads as TGCAGCGTTGAATTCGGAGGGGGAGGGGAGCAGTACTTC.

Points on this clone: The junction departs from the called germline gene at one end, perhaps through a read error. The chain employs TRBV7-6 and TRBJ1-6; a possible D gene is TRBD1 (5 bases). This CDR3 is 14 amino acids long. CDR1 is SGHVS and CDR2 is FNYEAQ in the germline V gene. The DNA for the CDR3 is TGTGCCAGCAGCTCGGGACCGGGCAGTTCACCCCTTCACTTT. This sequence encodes CASSSGPGSSPLHF.

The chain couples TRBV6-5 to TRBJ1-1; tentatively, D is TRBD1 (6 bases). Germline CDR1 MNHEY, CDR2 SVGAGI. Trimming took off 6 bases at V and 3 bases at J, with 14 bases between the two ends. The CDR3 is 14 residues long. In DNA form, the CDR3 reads TGTGCCAGCAGCTACCTAGGGGGGGACACTGAAGCTTTCTTT. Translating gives CASSYLGGDTEAFF.

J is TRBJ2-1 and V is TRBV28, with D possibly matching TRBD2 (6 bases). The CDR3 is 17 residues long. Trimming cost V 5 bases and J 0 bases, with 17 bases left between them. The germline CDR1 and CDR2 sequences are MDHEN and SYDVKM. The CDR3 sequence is CASSTSARGYSYNEQFF. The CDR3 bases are TGTGCCAGCAGTACCTCCGCTCGGGGGTACTCCTACAATGAGCAGTTCTTC.

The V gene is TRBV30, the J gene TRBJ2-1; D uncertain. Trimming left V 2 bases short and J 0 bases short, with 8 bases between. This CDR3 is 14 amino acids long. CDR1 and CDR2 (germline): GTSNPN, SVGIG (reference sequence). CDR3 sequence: CAWSSGLSYNEQFF. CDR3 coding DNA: TGTGCCTGGAGTTCGGGCCTCTCCTACAATGAGCAGTTCTTC.

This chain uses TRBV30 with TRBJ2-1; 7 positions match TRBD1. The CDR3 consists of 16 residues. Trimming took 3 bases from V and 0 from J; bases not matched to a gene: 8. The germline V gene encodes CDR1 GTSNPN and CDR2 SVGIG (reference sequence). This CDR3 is CAWSWTGGSSYNEQFF. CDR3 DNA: TGTGCCTGGAGCTGGACAGGTGGGAGCTCCTACAATGAGCAGTTCTTC.

The CDR3 coding sequence is TGCAGCGCGATAACCCAGGGGAAGACCCAGTACTTC. Translated: CSAITQGKTQYF. This rearrangement joins TRBV29-1 to TRBJ2-5, with D tentatively TRBD1 (6 bases). The CDR3 has 12 amino acids. The germline CDR1 and CDR2 sequences are SQVTM and ANQGSEA. V shed 7 bases and J shed 6 bases, with 15 bases lying between them.

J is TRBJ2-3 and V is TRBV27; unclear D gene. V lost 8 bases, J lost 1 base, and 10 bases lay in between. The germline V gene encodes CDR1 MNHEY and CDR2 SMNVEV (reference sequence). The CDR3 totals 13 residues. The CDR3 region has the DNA TGTGCCAGCGGGTGGCAGGGCACAGATACGCAGTATTTT. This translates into CASGWQGTDTQYF.

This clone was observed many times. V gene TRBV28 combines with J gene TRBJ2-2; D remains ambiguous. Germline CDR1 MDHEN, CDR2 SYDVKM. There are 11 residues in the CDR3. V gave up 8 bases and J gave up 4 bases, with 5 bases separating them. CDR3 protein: CASQSTGELFF. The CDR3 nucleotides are TGTGCCAGCCAGAGCACCGGGGAGCTGTTTTTT.

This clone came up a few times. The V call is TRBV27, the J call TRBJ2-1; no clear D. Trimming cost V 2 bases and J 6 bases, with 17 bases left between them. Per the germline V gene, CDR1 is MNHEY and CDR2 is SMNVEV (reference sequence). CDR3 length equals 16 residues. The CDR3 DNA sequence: TGTGCCAGCAGTTTAAAGGTCCTTATTGGTAGCAATGAGCAGTTCTTC. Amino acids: CASSLKVLIGSNEQFF.

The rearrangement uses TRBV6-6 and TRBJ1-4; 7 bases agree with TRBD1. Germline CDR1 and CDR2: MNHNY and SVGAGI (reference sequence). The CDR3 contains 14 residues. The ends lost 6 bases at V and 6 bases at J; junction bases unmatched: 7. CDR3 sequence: CASRTDREDEKLFF. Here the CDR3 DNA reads TGTGCCAGCAGAACAGACAGGGAGGATGAAAAACTGTTTTTT.

CDR3 region: CASSLIAGNEQYF. For the CDR3, the DNA is TGTGCCAGCAGCTTGATAGCGGGGAACGAGCAGTACTTC. The chain joins TRBV11-2 to TRBJ2-7, with 8 bases lining up with TRBD2. Losses at the gene ends were 3 bases for V and 5 bases for J; bases not matched to a gene: 3. The CDR3 sequence is 13 residues long. Germline assignment: CDR1 SGHAT and CDR2 FQNNGV.

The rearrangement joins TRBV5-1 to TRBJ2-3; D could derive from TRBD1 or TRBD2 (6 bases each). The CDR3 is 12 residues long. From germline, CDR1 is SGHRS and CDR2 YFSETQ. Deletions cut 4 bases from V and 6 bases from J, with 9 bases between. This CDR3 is CASSPGGDTQYF. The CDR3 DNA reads TGCGCCAGCAGCCCCGGGGGCGATACGCAGTATTTT.

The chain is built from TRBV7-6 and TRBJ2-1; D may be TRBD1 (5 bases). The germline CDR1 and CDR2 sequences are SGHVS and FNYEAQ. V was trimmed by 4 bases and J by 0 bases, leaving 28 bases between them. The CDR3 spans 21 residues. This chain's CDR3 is CASSWGNRRIQASISYNEQFF. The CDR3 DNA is TGTGCCAGCAGCTGGGGCAATCGAAGGATCCAGGCGTCTATCTCCTACAATGAGCAGTTCTTC.

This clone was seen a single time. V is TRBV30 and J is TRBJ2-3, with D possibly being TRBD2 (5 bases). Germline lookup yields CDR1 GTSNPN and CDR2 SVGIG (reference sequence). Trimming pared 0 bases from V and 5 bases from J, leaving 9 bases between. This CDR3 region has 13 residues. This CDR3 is CAWSVTAGDTQYF. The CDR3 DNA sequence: TGTGCCTGGAGTGTAACGGCGGGAGATACGCAGTATTTT. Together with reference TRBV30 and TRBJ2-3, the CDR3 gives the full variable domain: SQTIHQWPATLVQPVGSPLSLECTVEGTSNPNLYWYRQAAGRGLQLLFYSVGIGQISSEVPQNLSASRPQDRQFILSSKKLLLSDSGFYLCAWSVTAGDTQYFGPGTRLTVL.

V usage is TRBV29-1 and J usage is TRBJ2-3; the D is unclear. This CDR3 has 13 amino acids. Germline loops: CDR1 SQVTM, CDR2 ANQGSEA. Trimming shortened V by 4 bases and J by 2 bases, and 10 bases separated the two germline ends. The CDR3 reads CSVVSENTDTQYF. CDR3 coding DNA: TGCAGCGTTGTATCGGAAAACACAGATACGCAGTATTTT.